This record looks at one T cell receptor (beta chain) sequence and its context. Its binding antigen is unknown. One base away there is no much larger clone; base qualities are not given. These data belong to a study of cytomegalovirus exposure and HLA in healthy donors (TCRdb year 2017). For context, the study as a whole: In an earlier analysis of about 560 of the donors, 276 Gb of sequence data and approximately 100 million unique TCR beta sequences from 150 million to 200 million T cells were reported. Every discovery cohort repertoire had been produced on one sequencing platform. An early release covering roughly 640 HLA-typed donors comprised roughly 300 gigabases of sequencing data and roughly 85 million unique TCR sequences. To predict cytomegalovirus infection status, the study combined high-throughput TCR immunosequencing, statistical association of individual TCRs with disease status, and machine learning. Of the roughly 400 genotyped donors, around 81% fell in the genetic ancestry cluster associated with self-reported Caucasian donors. Among about 370 genotyped donors of the cohort, an average of about 220,000 unique TCR beta nucleotide sequences was sequenced per donor, of which 15% to 20% were non-productive. Donor age, sex, ethnicity and CMV serostatus were compiled alongside the repertoire data. The study aimed to test whether cataloging public T cell receptors could reveal signatures of past pathogen exposure. About five DR-DQ haplotypes were treated as single units for association and clustering because of strong linkage in the cohort. To study patterns of TCR occurrence, a later analysis re-analyzed previously published TCR beta repertoires from around 670 donors and added high-resolution HLA genotyping. Typing coverage varied by locus: roughly 620-630 donors for A, B, C, DRB1 and DQB1; roughly 520 for DQA1; over 600 for DPA1; 450 to 480 for DPB1. Using immunosequencing, the study profiled T cell repertoires from 500 to 800 subjects and related those repertoires to cytomegalovirus serostatus. Class I and class II HLA loci were covered by the typing at four-digit resolution. A later genetic analysis took genome-wide SNP genotypes for about three fifths of the 666 donors and used that subset as a discovery cohort. Rather than using new phenotypic data, the later analysis identified candidate immune exposures from TCR beta sequences and from how often those sequences occurred across donors. An earlier analysis of several hundred of the donors applied high-throughput TCR beta sequencing to assess whether each TCR beta V gene segment acted as functional or pseudogenic. A separate validation cohort of approximately 120 different subjects was used in addition to the roughly 620-subject first cohort. What the authors observed across the whole study: Most TCR sequences were seen in very few donors, while some public TCRs were found in many individuals. In this cohort, only TCR beta chains were sequenced, and detectable features were limited by the absence of alpha or paired-chain data. Cytomegalovirus status was reported to be diagnosed by the classifier with high specificity and sensitivity in both the original and validation cohorts. In a later analysis, HLA-associated TCR beta chains were found to be more clonally expanded and to have lower generation probabilities than equally common non-associated chains. Roughly uniform sequencing depth across donors was assumed in presence/absence analyses, although this assumption may not hold. A further reported finding was that TCR beta sequences accurately predicted the HLA-A and HLA-B alleles for most subjects in the first cohort. The study listed 170 or so TCR beta chains as associated with cytomegalovirus. In a later genetic analysis, fewer N-insertions in productive TCRs were reported among donors in an Asian-associated ancestry cluster than the roughly 670-donor mean. Specific HLA alleles were associated with more than 15,000 TCR beta sequences at a false discovery rate of 0.05 in a later analysis. Assigning TCR associations to individual alleles was difficult when HLA alleles, especially DR and DQ, strongly co-occurred. For the cohort, immune exposure information was limited to CMV serostatus. An earlier analysis of approximately 570 of the donors showed that most TCR beta V segments appeared in productive rearrangements either about 87% or about 30% of the time, which broadly matched IMGT annotations. In a later analysis, several top co-occurrence clusters were reported to appear linked to parvovirus B19, influenza, CMV and Epstein-Barr virus. An association between a missense DCLRE1C variant and V-gene and J-gene trimming of TCR beta chains was found in a later genetic analysis and replicated in an independent cohort. According to the authors, the approach could potentially be generalized to other disease states and immunological phenotypes. Because counts were too low, about 15 rarely observed V segments, including chromosome 9 orphons, were left out of the earlier analysis of 587 of the donors. Three of the identified cytomegalovirus-associated TCR beta chains were confirmed in vitro to be specific for cytomegalovirus antigens. In a later analysis, TCR association rates were found to vary across HLA loci, with the most associated TCRs seen for DRB1 alleles and the fewest for HLA-C alleles. A cluster of highly shared sequence variants was judged likely to represent a technical artifact of the sequencing pipeline. Correlated functional status among segregating V segments might reflect linkage disequilibrium, but an unknown experimental factor could not be ruled out. Most CMV-associated TCR beta chains appeared to be HLA-restricted in a later analysis, and the HLA associations seemed to be driven largely by CMV exposure. Some IMGT-functional V segments, including TRBV6-2 and TRBV6-3, could not be told apart with the 87-base-pair reads, so those segments were excluded. Because some donors lacked HLA typing at each locus, the association tests relied only on the typed subset.

The cohort was made up of approximately 700 healthy bone marrow donors. All cohort members were sampled while nominally healthy, although unrecorded immune exposures were likely present. The donor tested CMV seropositive, placing the donor among the 310 or so seropositive members of the cohort. Every donor gave a peripheral blood sample, and the peripheral blood mononuclear cells from that sample were used for TCR beta sequencing. The Qiagen DNeasy Blood Extraction Kit was used to extract genomic DNA from the blood cell samples. The CDR3 numbers 17 residues from cysteine through phenylalanine. Solely the CDR3 DNA is kept, with 51 bases framed from the first base. The germline V gene provides CDR1 MRHNA and CDR2 SNTAGT. V has 5 bases trimmed and J has 5 bases trimmed; junction bases matching no gene number 12. The protocol used for the library was the immunoSEQ multiplex PCR assay. A mixture of 60 forward primers for TCR Vbeta segments and 13 reverse primers for TCR Jbeta segments was used in the multiplex PCR. The CDR3 region of rearranged TCR beta genes was amplified from genomic DNA by a multiplex PCR assay. The Illumina HiSeq System was used to sequence the amplified TCR beta libraries as 87-base-pair reads. The original methods were these. A later analysis counted around 72 million unique TCR beta chains across the 666 repertoires, and around 12 million of these chains were shared by at least two donors. To remove PCR and sequencing errors, raw reads were error-corrected and collapsed into unique sequences using a nearest-neighbor algorithm that merged closely related sequences. To assign V, D and J gene segments, CDR3 sequences were aligned to IMGT reference sequences. Each retained sequence needed at least a six-nucleotide match to both a V gene segment and a J gene segment. A rearrangement was called productive if the CDR3 had no stop codons and remained in frame with V and J, and every other rearrangement was called non-productive. Following IMGT convention, CDR3 was defined as the stretch from the second conserved V-encoded cysteine to the conserved J-encoded phenylalanine. Sequences without an unambiguous match to a single V gene segment were excluded from the earlier analysis of a few hundred of the donors. In an earlier analysis of roughly 600 of the donors, a V segment was called functional when productive rearrangements were above 56.7%, and segregating when the standard deviation between donors exceeded 5%. A statistical classification framework was built for diagnosing cytomegalovirus status from the catalog of TCR beta chain sequences. In a later analysis, TCR nucleotide sequences were compared against IMGT/GENE-DB human TR gene sequences so that V and J genes could be assigned. A later analysis assigned CDR3 sequences and most-parsimonious VDJ recombination scenarios with the TCRdist pipeline. A later analysis defined each TCR beta chain by its CDR3 amino acid sequence plus V-gene family, and excluded reads lacking a unique V-gene family. A later analysis removed 600 or so highly shared, low-generation-probability nucleotide sequences to deal with suspected cross-contamination and a sequencing artifact. In a later analysis, a clonal expansion index was calculated for each public chain from normalized within-repertoire ranks of inferred template counts. In a later analysis, generation probabilities were computed with a VDJ recombination model fitted to out-of-frame rearrangements, and the resulting probabilities were checked against IGoR. Hypergeometric tests were used in a later analysis to score TCR-TCR, TCR-HLA and TCR-CMV co-occurrence, with a repertoire-size bias correction applied to the TCR pairs. In a later analysis, false discovery rates were estimated by permuting HLA or CMV assignments 20 times. A later analysis grouped co-occurring TCRs with DBSCAN, adding TCRdist sequence similarity when clustering within HLA-allele-positive subsets. For co-occurrence clustering, repertoires with fewer than 30,000 or more than 120,000 public chains were excluded, along with five or six repertoires with anomalous nucleotide sharing. TCRdb re-hosts the immuneACCESS table, in-frame sequences only. Its copies lack some clones; in the studies checked, an unresolved V gene accounts for under half of them, and the cause for the rest is not known. Clonal size and the V and J genes are those of that table, whereas D and trimming came from the DNA. The sample table contains 110,000 or so clones; only one count was recorded for 60% to 85% of them. Roughly 3% of the sample belongs to the ten largest clones.

The sequence came from a woman aged 35 to 49 in good health and CMV-seropositive. The chain was built from TRBV6-4 and TRBJ2-3; the central 11 bases match TRBD2. Sequenced material: PBMCs. The CDR3 region has the sequence CASSLTASGGSGDTQYF. The bases read TGTGCCAGCAGTCTAACCGCTAGCGGGGGGTCTGGAGATACGCAGTATTTT.